The clone carrying this T cell receptor (beta chain) has just a few counts. The target antigen is unknown. Through a sample-barcoded 5' primer and a J-beta primer mix, a second PCR was run for roughly 6 to 11 cycles. A template-switch adaptor that had 12 random nucleotides put a tag on each cDNA molecule. TCRdb independently ran MiXCR on the 5' RACE reads; one entry per CDR3 protein. The sample holds around 990,000 distinct CDR3 sequences, 35% to 45% seen once. This entry is derived from a study of blood T cells in healthy people across ages. Study details: Template switching picked up about one barcoded beta molecule for each two T cells.

Study results and caveats: Significant beta diversity loss was already apparent by age about 39, declining roughly linearly.

The V and J ends lost 5 bases and 1 base respectively, with 14 bases between them. The V gene's germline CDR1 is KGHDR and CDR2 SFDVKD. The CDR3 is 16 amino acids. The chain is built from TRBV24-1 and TRBJ1-5; D unclear. The sequence was collected from a young man in good health. The sequencing sample was made of blood. CDR3 DNA: TGTGCCACCAGTGTTAAGGGCCAGAAAAGCAATCAGCCCCAGCATTTT. Translated, it gives CATSVKGQKSNQPQHF.